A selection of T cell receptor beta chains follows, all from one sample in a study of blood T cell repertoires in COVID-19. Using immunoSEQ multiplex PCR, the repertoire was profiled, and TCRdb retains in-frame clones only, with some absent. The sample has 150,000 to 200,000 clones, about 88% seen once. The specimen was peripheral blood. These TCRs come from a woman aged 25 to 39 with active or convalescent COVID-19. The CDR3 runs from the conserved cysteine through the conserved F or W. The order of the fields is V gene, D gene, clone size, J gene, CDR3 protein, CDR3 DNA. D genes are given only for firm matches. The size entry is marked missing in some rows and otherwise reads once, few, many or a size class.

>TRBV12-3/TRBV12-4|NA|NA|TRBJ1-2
CASSLGTASGYTF
TGTGCCAGCAGTTTAGGGACAGCTAGCGGCTACACCTTC
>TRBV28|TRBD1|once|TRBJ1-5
CASSLGGTGKQPQHF
TGTGCCAGCAGTTTGGGCGGGACAGGGAAACAGCCCCAGCATTTT
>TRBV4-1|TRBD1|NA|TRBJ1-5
CASSQEGQGGNQPQHF
TGCGCCAGCAGCCAAGAGGGACAGGGCGGCAATCAGCCCCAGCATTTT
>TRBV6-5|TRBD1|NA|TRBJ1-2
CASSYSRDRGYGYTF
TGTGCCAGCAGTTACTCCCGGGACAGGGGGTATGGCTACACCTTC
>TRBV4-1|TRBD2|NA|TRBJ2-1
CASSGRLAGGDNEQFF
TGCGCCAGCAGCGGAAGACTAGCGGGAGGGGACAATGAGCAGTTCTTC
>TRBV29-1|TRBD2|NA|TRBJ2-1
CSVNPGLAGGITYNEQFF
TGCAGCGTCAATCCGGGACTAGCGGGAGGTATAACCTACAATGAGCAGTTCTTC
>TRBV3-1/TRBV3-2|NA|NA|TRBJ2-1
CASSQEWGRGYNEQFF
TGTGCCAGCAGCCAAGAGTGGGGGCGCGGTTACAATGAGCAGTTCTTC
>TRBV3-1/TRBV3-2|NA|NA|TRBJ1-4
CASSPYAAATNEKLFF
TGTGCCAGCAGCCCCTACGCGGCCGCAACTAATGAAAAACTGTTTTTT
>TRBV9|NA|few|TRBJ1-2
CASSANYGYTF
TGTGCCAGCAGCGCAAACTATGGCTACACCTTC
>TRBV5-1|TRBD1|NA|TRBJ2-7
CASSSLDRGTSEQYF
TGCGCCAGCAGCTCCCTGGACAGGGGAACCTCCGAGCAGTACTTC
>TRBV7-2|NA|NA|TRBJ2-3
CASSFGPSTDTQYF
TGTGCCAGCAGCTTTGGGCCTAGCACAGATACGCAGTATTTT
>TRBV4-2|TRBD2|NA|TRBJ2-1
CASSQPSGGYNEQFF
TGTGCCAGCAGCCAACCTAGCGGAGGGTACAATGAGCAGTTCTTC
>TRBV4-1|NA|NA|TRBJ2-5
CASSQAGGQSQETQYF
TGCGCCAGCAGCCAAGCTGGGGGCCAATCTCAAGAGACCCAGTACTTC
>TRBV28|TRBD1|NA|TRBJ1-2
CASTDSLSDRGDYGYTF
TGTGCCAGCACCGATTCACTTTCGGACAGGGGCGACTATGGCTACACCTTC
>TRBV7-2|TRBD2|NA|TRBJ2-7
CASSPRLAGEYEQYF
TGTGCCAGCAGCCCCCGACTAGCGGGAGAGTACGAGCAGTACTTC
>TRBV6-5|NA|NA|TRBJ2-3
CASRRSDTQYF
TGTGCCAGCAGGAGGTCAGATACGCAGTATTTT
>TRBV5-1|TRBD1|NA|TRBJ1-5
CASSFGDRGHNQPQHF
TGCGCCAGCAGCTTTGGGGACAGGGGGCACAATCAGCCCCAGCATTTT
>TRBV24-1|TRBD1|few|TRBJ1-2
CATSDPGQATRYTF
TGTGCCACCAGTGACCCGGGACAGGCGACGCGCTACACCTTC
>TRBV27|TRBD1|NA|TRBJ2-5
CASSLKGQGLETQYF
TGTGCCAGCAGTTTAAAGGGACAGGGGTTAGAGACCCAGTACTTC
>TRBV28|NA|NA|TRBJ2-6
CASRTISGANVLTF
TGTGCCAGCAGGACTATCTCTGGGGCCAACGTCCTGACTTTC
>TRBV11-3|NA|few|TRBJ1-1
CASSAPGNTEAFF
TGTGCCAGCAGCGCCCCGGGGAACACTGAAGCTTTCTTT
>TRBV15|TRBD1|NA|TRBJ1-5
CATSNTGGSLFWPQHF
TGTGCCACCAGCAATACAGGGGGTTCTCTTTTTTGGCCCCAGCATTTT
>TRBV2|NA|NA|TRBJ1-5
CASSLQGSNQPQHF
TGTGCCAGCTCACTCCAGGGTAGCAATCAGCCCCAGCATTTT
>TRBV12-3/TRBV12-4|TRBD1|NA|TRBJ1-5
CASSQGARPQHF
TGTGCCAGCAGTCAGGGGGCCCGGCCCCAGCATTTT
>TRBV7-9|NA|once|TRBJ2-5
CASSLGGQIKETQYF
TGTGCCAGCAGCTTAGGGGGACAAATAAAAGAGACCCAGTACTTC
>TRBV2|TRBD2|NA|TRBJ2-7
CASRLAEIFYEQYF
TGTGCCAGCAGACTAGCGGAAATCTTCTACGAGCAGTACTTC
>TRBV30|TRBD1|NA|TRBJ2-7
CAWSEGQLSYEQYF
TGTGCCTGGAGTGAGGGACAGCTCTCCTACGAGCAGTACTTC
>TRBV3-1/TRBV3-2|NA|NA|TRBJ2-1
CASSQNSPGEQFF
TGTGCCAGCAGCCAAAACAGTCCCGGTGAGCAGTTCTTC
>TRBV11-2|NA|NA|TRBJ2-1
CASSLEARAYNEQFF
TGTGCCAGCAGCTTAGAGGCCCGGGCCTACAATGAGCAGTTCTTC
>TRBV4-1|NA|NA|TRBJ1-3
CASSHQPGPGNTIYF
TGCGCCAGCAGCCACCAACCAGGGCCTGGAAACACCATATATTTT
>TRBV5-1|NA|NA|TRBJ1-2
CASSLWTAGHGYTF
TGCGCCAGCAGCTTGTGGACGGCGGGGCATGGCTACACCTTC
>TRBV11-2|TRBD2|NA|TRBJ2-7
CASSSLAGGGYEQYF
TGTGCCAGCAGCTCCTTAGCGGGGGGCGGATACGAGCAGTACTTC
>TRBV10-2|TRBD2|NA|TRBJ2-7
CARGDGGGVYEQYF
TGCGCCCGCGGGGACGGGGGGGGTGTCTACGAGCAGTACTTC
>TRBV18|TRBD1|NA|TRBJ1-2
CASSPGTGRNYGYTF
TGTGCCAGCTCACCAGGGACAGGGCGTAACTATGGCTACACCTTC
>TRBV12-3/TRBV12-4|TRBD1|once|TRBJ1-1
CATGTAMNTEAFF
TGTGCCACCGGGACAGCCATGAACACTGAAGCTTTCTTT
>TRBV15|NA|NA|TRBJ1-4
CATSTQGTDNEKLFF
TGTGCCACCAGCACTCAGGGGACCGATAATGAAAAACTGTTTTTT
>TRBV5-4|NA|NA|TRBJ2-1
CASSPGESVSYNEQFF
TGTGCCAGCAGCCCGGGGGAGTCCGTCTCCTACAATGAGCAGTTCTTC
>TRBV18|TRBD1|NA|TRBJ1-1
CASSPRTGDSTEAFF
TGTGCCAGCTCACCACGGACAGGGGATTCCACTGAAGCTTTCTTT
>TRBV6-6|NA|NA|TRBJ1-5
CASSYGAYNQPQHF
TGTGCCAGCAGTTACGGGGCTTACAATCAGCCCCAGCATTTT
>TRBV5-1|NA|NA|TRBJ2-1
CASSLAYRSSSYNEQFF
TGCGCCAGCAGCTTGGCTTACAGGTCGAGCTCCTACAATGAGCAGTTCTTC
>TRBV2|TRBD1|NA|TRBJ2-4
CASSLFTGDGAKNIQYF
TGTGCCAGCAGTCTTTTCACAGGGGATGGGGCCAAAAACATTCAGTACTTC
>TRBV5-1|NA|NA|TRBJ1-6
CASSLGLNYNSPLHF
TGCGCCAGCAGCTTGGGACTGAACTATAATTCACCCCTCCACTTT
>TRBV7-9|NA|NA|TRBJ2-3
CASSILTYSTDTQYF
TGTGCCAGCAGCATTCTGACATATAGCACAGATACGCAGTATTTT
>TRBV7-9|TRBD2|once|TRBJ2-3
CASSQKTRLAGVSDTQYF
TGTGCCAGCAGCCAGAAAACCCGACTAGCGGGAGTCTCTGATACGCAGTATTTT
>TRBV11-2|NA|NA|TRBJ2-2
CASSLVPGNTGELFF
TGTGCCAGCAGCTTAGTACCGGGGAACACCGGGGAGCTGTTTTTT
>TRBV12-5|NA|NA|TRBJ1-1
CASGTETGSEAFF
TGTGCTAGTGGTACTGAGACAGGTAGTGAAGCTTTCTTT
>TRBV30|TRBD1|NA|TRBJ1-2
CACLGQGGYGYTF
TGTGCCTGCCTCGGACAGGGCGGGTATGGCTACACCTTC
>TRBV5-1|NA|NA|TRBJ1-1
CASSLSFLSAGTEAFF
TGCGCCAGCAGCTTGTCCTTCCTCAGTGCGGGCACTGAAGCTTTCTTT
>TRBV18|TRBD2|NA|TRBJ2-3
CASSPGTSGRTDTQYF
TGTGCCAGCTCACCCGGGACTAGCGGACGGACAGATACGCAGTATTTT
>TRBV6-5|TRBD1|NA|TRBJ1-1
CASSRQGIFATEAFF
TGTGCCAGCAGCCGACAGGGGATATTTGCCACTGAAGCTTTCTTT
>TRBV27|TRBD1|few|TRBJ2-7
CASSLRDSYEQYF
TGTGCCAGCAGTCTCCGGGACAGCTACGAGCAGTACTTC
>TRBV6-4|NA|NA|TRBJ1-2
CASRPDGGLYGYTF
TGTGCCAGCAGACCCGACGGGGGGCTATATGGCTACACCTTC
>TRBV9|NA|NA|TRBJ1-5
CASSVVEGGPQHF
TGTGCCAGCAGCGTAGTGGAAGGGGGGCCCCAGCATTTT
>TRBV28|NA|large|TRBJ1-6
CASLAGASYNSPLHF
TGTGCCAGCCTCGCGGGGGCCTCCTATAATTCACCCCTCCACTTT
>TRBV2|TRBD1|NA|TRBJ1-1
CASTRQGVDTEAFF
TGTGCCAGCACCCGGCAGGGGGTTGACACTGAAGCTTTCTTT
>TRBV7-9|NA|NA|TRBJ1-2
CASSLGQAGYGYTF
TGTGCCAGCAGCTTAGGACAGGCGGGCTATGGCTACACCTTC